This T cell receptor (beta chain) appears in the sequencing data of a study of blood T cell repertoires in COVID-19 (TCRdb year 2020). Describing the broader study: The collaborator samples originated in the United States, Italy and Spain and spanned the acute and convalescent phases of COVID-19. The material from the prospective study consisted of cDNA or gDNA derived from T cells, B-cell-depleted T cells, or PBMCs. The sample metadata nearly always contained a de-identified subject ID, COVID-19 status, age in years and sex. Subjects who had been exposed to COVID-19, were actively infected with it, or had recovered from it provided the deeply sampled blood TCRbeta repertoires that made up the dataset. The repertoires were released in a freely available public database intended as a resource for research on the immune response to SARS-CoV-2. Samples were obtained from the ongoing ImmuneRACE study (first 160 participants) and from over 1,000 subjects provided by 6 global collaborators. Where available, HLA class I and class II types were taken from metadata supplied by the sample provider and were not determined by assay-based typing.

TCRbeta CDR3 regions were amplified from genomic DNA by means of the immunoSEQ Assay, a bias-controlled multiplex PCR. Regarding the original processing steps: The number of nucleated cells in each sample was estimated from the amplification of reference gene primers within the assay. To quantify the absolute abundance of each unique TCRbeta CDR3 rearrangement, sequence reads were collapsed and filtered. For each sample, productive Simpson clonality was calculated as the square root of Simpson's diversity index across productive rearrangements. TCRdb stores this immuneACCESS table with in-frame sequences only. Part of the clones is absent; in the studies checked, under half of the shortfall reflects unresolved V genes, and no reason is known for the rest. V and J calls and clone size are copied from that table; D and trimming were computed from the DNA. In this sample the table shows 3,500 or so clones, 80% of which occur a single time. Jointly, the top ten make up roughly 22% of the sample.

Whole blood was collected in K2EDTA tubes by collaborating institutions according to the institutions' own protocols. For TCRbeta analysis, collaborators shipped samples as frozen whole blood, isolated PBMCs, or DNA extracted from either of those sample types. There are 16 amino acids in the CDR3, from cysteine to phenylalanine inclusive. The entry retains the CDR3 DNA only, 48 bases that are in frame from base 1. Per the germline V gene, KGHDR is the CDR1 and SFDVKD is the CDR2. V was cut back by 3 bases and J by 0 bases, leaving a gap of 10 bases between them. What the research found in general, with its limitations: Clinical and demographic metadata were provided uncurated, with the amount varying by source and participant.

Concerning this clone itself: The antigen this receptor binds is unknown. No base quality information exists; no much larger clone differs at one position.

The V and J segments used are TRBV24-1 and TRBJ2-2, with no reliable assignment of the D segment. This TCR derives from a human donor in a cohort sampled during active COVID-19. Sequencing was carried out using peripheral blood. The DNA sequence follows: TGTGCCACCAGTGATCGAAACAGTGCGAACACCGGGGAGCTGTTTTTT. Its coded protein is CATSDRNSANTGELFF.